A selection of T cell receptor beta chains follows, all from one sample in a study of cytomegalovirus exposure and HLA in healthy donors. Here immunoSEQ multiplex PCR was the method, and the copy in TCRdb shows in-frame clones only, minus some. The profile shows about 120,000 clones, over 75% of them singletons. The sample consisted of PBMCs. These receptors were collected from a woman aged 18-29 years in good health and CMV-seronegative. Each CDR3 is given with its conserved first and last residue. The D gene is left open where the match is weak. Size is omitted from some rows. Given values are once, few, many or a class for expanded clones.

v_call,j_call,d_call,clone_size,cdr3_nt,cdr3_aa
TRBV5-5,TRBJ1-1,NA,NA,TGTGCCAGCAGCTTTTTCAGGGCTACCACTGAAGCTTTCTTT,CASSFFRATTEAFF
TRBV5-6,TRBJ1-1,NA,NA,TGTGCCAGCAGCCGACTGAGTACCAGAGCAGCTTTCTTT,CASSRLSTRAAFF
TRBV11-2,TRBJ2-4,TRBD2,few,TGTGCCAGCAGCGGGAGCCCGGGAGGGGTGAAAAACATTCAGTACTTC,CASSGSPGGVKNIQYF
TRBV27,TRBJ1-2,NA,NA,TGTGCCAGCGGCCGGACGGGGGGGGTCTATGGCTACACCTTC,CASGRTGGVYGYTF
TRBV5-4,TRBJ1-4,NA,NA,TGTGCCAGCAGCTTCTCGGAAAAACTGTTTTTT,CASSFSEKLFF
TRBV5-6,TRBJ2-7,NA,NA,TGTGCCAGCAGCTTCGAGGGTCTGGCGTACGAGCAGTACTTC,CASSFEGLAYEQYF
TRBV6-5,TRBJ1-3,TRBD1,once,TGTGCCAGCAGTTACGACAGGGGTTTAGGAAACACCATATATTTT,CASSYDRGLGNTIYF
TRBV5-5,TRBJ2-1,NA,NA,TGTGCCAGCAGCTTGGCCGGGACTTTGGTAGCGATTAATGAGCAGTTCTTC,CASSLAGTLVAINEQFF
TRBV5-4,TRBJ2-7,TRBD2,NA,TGTGCCAGCAGCCCTTCGGCGGGAGGGCCCCACTACGAGCAGTACTTC,CASSPSAGGPHYEQYF
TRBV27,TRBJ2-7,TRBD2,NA,TGTGCCAGCTCCACGTTAGCGGGAGTTTACTACGAGCAGTACTTC,CASSTLAGVYYEQYF
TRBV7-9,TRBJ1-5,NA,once,TGTGCCAGCAGCCTTGATGGGGGGTTTCAGCCCCAGCATTTT,CASSLDGGFQPQHF
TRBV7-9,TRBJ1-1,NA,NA,TGTGCCAGCAGCTTAGGGGAGACCACTGAAGCTTTCTTT,CASSLGETTEAFF
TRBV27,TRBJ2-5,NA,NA,TGTGCCAGCAGCCTTAGATTTGAAGAGACCCAGTACTTC,CASSLRFEETQYF
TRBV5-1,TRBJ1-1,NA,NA,TGCGCCAGCAGCTCGACGAGGGCTGAAGCTTTCTTT,CASSSTRAEAFF
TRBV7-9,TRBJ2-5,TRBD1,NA,TGTGCCAGCAGCTCGGACAGGGGGCTGGAGACCCAGTACTTC,CASSSDRGLETQYF
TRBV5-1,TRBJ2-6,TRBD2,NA,TGCGCCAGCAGCTTGGCCCCGGGGGGACTATGGGTAGGGTCTGGGGCCAACGTCCTGACTTTC,CASSLAPGGLWVGSGANVLTF
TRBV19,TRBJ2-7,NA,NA,TGTGCCAGTAGTATGAGAGGCAGGGACTACGAGCAGTACTTC,CASSMRGRDYEQYF
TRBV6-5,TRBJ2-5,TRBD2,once,TGTGCCAGCGGGGGGGACCAAGAGACCCAGTACTTC,CASGGDQETQYF
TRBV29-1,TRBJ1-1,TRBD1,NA,TGCAGCGCTCGGACAGGGGAGACTGAAGCTTTCTTT,CSARTGETEAFF
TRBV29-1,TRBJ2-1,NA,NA,TGCAGCGCTATCACCCTTAATGAGCAGTTCTTC,CSAITLNEQFF
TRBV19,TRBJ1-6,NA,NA,TGTGCCAGTAGTATTTCGGGATATAATTCACCCCTCCACTTT,CASSISGYNSPLHF
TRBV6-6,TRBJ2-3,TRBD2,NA,TGTGCCAGCAGTGATCTAGCGGCTAGCACAGATACGCAGTATTTT,CASSDLAASTDTQYF